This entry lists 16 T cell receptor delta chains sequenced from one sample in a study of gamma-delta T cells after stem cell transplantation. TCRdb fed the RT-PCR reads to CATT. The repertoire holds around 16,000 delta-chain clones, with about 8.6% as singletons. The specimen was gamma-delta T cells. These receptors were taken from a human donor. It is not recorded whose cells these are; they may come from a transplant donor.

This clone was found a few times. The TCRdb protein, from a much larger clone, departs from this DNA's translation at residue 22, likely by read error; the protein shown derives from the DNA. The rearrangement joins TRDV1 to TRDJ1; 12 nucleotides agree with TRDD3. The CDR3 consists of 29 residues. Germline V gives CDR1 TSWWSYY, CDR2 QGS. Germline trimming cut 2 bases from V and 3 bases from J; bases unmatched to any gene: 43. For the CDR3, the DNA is TGTGCTCTTGGGGAAAACGAATCTTTCCTACTTGGGGAGCGGTACTGGGGGATACTGAGGAACCGGCGTTCCGATAAACTCATCTTT. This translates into CALGENESFLLGERYWGILRNRRSDKLIF.

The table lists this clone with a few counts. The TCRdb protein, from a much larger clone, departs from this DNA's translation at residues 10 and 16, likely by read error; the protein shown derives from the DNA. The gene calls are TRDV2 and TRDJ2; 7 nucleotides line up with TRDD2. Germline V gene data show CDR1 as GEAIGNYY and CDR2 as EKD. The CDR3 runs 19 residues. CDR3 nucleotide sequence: TGTGCCTGTGACCGCATTCCTACCCGGGTGATGGATTTGACAGCACACCTCTTCTTT. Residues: CACDRIPTRVMDLTAHLFF.

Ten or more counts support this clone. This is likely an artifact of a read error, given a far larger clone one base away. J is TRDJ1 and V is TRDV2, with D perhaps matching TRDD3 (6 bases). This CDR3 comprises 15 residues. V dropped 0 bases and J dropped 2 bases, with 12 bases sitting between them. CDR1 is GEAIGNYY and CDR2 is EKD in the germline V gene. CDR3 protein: CACDTVGGKTDKLIF. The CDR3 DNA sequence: TGTGCCTGTGACACCGTGGGGGGTAAAACCGATAAACTCATCTTT.

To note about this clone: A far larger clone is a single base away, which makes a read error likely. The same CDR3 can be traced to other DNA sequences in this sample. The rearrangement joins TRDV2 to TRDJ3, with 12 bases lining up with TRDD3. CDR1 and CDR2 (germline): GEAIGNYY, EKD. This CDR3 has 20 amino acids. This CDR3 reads CACDTVLGDTPSWDTRQMFF. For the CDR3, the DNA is TGTGCCTGTGATACCGTACTGGGGGATACACCTTCCTGGGACACCCGACAGATGTTCTTC.

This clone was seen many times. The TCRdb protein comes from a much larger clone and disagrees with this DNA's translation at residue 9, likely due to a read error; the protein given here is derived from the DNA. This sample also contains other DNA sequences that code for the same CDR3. CDR3 amino acids: CALGKRITSRASDKLIF. DNA for the CDR3: TGTGCTCTTGGGAAACGAATCACATCTCGGGCTTCCGATAAACTCATCTTT. The chain has TRDV1 and TRDJ1; no reliable D call. The CDR3 is 17 amino acids. In germline, CDR1 is TSWWSYY, CDR2 QGS. Trimming pared 5 bases from V and 3 bases from J, leaving 22 bases between.

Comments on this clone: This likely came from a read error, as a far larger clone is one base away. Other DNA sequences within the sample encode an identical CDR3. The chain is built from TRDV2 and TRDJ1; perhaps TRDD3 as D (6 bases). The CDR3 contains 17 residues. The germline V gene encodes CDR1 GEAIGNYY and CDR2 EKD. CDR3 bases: TGTGCTTGTGACACAGTCGGGGATCTGGCCTACACCGATAAACTCATCTTT. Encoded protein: CACDTVGDLAYTDKLIF.

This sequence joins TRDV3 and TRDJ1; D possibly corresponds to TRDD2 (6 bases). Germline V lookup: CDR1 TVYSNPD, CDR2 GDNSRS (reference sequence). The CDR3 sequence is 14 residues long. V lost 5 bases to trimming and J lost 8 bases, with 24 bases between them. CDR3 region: CALSSYDLFGKLIF. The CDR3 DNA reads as TGTGCCCTCTCCTCCTACGACCTTTTTGGAAAACTCATCTTT.

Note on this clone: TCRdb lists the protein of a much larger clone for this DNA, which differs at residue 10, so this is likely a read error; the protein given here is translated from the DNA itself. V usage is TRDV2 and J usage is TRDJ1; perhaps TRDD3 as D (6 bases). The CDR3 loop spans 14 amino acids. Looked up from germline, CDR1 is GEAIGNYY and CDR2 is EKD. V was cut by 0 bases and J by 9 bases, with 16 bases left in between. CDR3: CACDTVSGEWELIF. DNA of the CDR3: TGTGCCTGTGACACCGTGTCGGGGGAGTGGGAACTCATCTTT.

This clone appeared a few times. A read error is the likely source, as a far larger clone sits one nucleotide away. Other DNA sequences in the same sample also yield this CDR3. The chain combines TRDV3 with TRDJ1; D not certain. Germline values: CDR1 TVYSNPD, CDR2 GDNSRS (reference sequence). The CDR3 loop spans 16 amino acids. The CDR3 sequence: CACGCVGATDTDKLIF. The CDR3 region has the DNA TGTGCCTGCGGCTGCGTCGGGGCGACGGACACCGATAAGCTCATCTTT.

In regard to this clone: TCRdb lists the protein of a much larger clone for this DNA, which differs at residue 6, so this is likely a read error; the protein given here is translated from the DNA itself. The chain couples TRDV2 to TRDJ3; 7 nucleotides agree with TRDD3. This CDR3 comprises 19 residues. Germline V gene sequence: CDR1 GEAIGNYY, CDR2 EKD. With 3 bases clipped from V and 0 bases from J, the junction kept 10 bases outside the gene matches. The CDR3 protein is CACDPPGGWSSWDTRQMFF. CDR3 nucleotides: TGTGCCTGTGACCCTCCTGGGGGTTGGAGCTCCTGGGACACCCGACAGATGTTTTTC.

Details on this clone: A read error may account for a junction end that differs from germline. CDR3: CACDPLRFGVQSDTDNLIF. The CDR3 DNA follows: TGTGCCTGTGACCCTCTTCGATTCGGGGTACAGTCGGACACCGATAACCTCATCTTT. This sequence joins TRDV2 and TRDJ1; D is undetermined. CDR1 is GEAIGNYY, CDR2 EKD, per germline. The CDR3 consists of 19 residues.

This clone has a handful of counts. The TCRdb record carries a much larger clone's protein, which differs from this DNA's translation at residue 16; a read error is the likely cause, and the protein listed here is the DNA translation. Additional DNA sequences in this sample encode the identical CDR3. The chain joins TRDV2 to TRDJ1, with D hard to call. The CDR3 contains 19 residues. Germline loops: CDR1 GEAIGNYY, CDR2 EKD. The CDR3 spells CACDTVETEPPPTNDNLIF. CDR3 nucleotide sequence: TGTGCCTGTGACACCGTAGAAACGGAACCTCCGCCAACTAACGATAACCTCATCTTT.

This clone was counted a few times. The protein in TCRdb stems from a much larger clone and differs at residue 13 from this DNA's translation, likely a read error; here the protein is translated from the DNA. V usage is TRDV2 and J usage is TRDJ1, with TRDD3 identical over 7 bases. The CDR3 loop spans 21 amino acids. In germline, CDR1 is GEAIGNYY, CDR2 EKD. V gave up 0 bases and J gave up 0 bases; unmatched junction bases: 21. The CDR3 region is CACDTLNLVLGTKSYTDKLIF. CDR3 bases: TGTGCCTGTGACACCCTCAATCTCGTACTGGGGACTAAATCGTACACCGATAAACTCATCTTT.

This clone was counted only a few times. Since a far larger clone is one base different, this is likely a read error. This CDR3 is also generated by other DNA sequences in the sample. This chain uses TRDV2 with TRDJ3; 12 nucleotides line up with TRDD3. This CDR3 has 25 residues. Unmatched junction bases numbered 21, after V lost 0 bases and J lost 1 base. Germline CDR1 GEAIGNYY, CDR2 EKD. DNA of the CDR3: TGTGCCTGTGACACCGTCGGGAGTGTACGACTGGGGGATACCCTGGGGTCCTGGGACACCCGACAGATGTTTTTC. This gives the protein CACDTVGSVRLGDTLGSWDTRQMFF.

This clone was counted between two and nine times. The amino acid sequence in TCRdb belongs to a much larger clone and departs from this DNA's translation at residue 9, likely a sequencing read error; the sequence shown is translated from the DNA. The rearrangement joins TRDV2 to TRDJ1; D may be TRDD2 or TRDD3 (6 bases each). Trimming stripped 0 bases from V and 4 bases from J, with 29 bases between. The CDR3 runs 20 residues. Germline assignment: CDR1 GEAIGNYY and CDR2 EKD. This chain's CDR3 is CACDTVPSSWGSENGDKLIF. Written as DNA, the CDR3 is TGTGCCTGTGACACCGTTCCTTCCAGCTGGGGATCGGAAAATGGCGATAAACTCATCTTT.

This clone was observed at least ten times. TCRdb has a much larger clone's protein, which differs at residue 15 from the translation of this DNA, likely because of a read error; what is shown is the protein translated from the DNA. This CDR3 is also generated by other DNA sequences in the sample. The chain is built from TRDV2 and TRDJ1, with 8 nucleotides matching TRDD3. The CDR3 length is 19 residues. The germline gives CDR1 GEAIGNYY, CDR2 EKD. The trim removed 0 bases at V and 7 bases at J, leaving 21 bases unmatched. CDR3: CACDTGRAQRGDRSAKLIF. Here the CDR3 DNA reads TGTGCCTGTGACACCGGTAGGGCTCAGAGGGGGGATAGAAGCGCTAAACTCATCTTT.